Presented here are 7 T cell receptor beta chains from one specimen sequenced in a study of blood T cell repertoires in COVID-19. The assay was immunoSEQ multiplex PCR, and TCRdb's table has in-frame clones only and misses some. The sample lists about 70,000 clones; around 80% were seen once. Sequenced sample: peripheral blood. These receptors all stem from a man aged 80 or over with acute or convalescent COVID-19.

The chain carries TRBV18 and TRBJ2-5, with a weak D call TRBD2 (6 bases). In germline, CDR1 is KGHSH, CDR2 LQKENI. The V end lost 6 bases, the J end lost 5 bases, and 13 bases lay between the germline ends. This CDR3 comprises 13 residues. CDR3 sequence reads: CASSPTSPETQYF. CDR3 coding DNA: TGTGCCAGCTCTCCAACTAGCCCGGAGACCCAGTACTTC.

This sequence joins TRBV9 and TRBJ2-3; D remains ambiguous. Trimming left V 5 bases short and J 0 bases short, with 10 bases between. Germline V CDR1 and CDR2: SGDLS, YYNGEE. The CDR3 runs to 14 residues. Written as DNA, the CDR3 is TGTGCCAGCAGTGAGGCCCTAAGCACAGATACGCAGTATTTT. Its protein is CASSEALSTDTQYF. Looking up the rest from reference TRBV9 and TRBJ2-3 gives the full variable domain: DSGVTQTPKHLITATGQRVTLRCSPRSGDLSVYWYQQSLDQGLQFLIQYYNGEERAKGNILERFSAQQFPDLHSELNLSSLELGDSALYFCASSEALSTDTQYFGPGTRLTVL.

This chain uses TRBV19 with TRBJ1-4; TRBD1 is a possible D gene (5 bases). CDR1 and CDR2 (germline): LNHDA, SQIVND (reference sequence). V lost 4 bases and J 8 bases, leaving 17 bases between the germline ends. The CDR3 loop spans 15 amino acids. CDR3 sequence: CASSTSTARWEKLFF. The CDR3 region has the DNA TGTGCCAGTAGTACGTCGACAGCCCGTTGGGAAAAACTGTTTTTT.

The chain joins TRBV7-9 to TRBJ2-1; 14 nucleotides line up with TRBD2. Per germline, CDR1 SEHNR and CDR2 FQNEAQ (reference sequence). V shed 5 bases and J 6 bases; nucleotides not matched to a gene: 9. CDR3 length equals 17 residues. CDR3 bases: TGTGCCAGCAGCACCCGGACTAGCGGGAGGCCCCTCAATGAGCAGTTCTTC. This translates into CASSTRTSGRPLNEQFF.

This chain joins TRBV5-1 and TRBJ1-2; D possibly corresponds to TRBD1 (6 bases). The V end was cut by 2 bases, the J end by 1 base, with 6 bases between. The length of the CDR3 is 13 residues. Germline CDR1 is SGHRS and CDR2 is YFSETQ. The CDR3, as DNA: TGCGCCAGCAGCTTAGGGGGTAACTATGGCTACACCTTC. Protein sequence: CASSLGGNYGYTF.

This clone was detected only a few times. The chain joins TRBV18 to TRBJ2-3, with D perhaps matching TRBD1 (6 bases). The CDR3 covers 18 residues. CDR1 is KGHSH, CDR2 LQKENI, per germline. V lost 3 bases, J lost 0 bases, and 19 bases lay in between. The CDR3 DNA sequence: TGTGCCAGCTCACCCAGGGGCGTCTGGGAGAGGAGCACAGATACGCAGTATTTT. Its translation: CASSPRGVWERSTDTQYF.

The chain joins TRBV29-1 to TRBJ2-2; 8 nucleotides agree with TRBD1. Trimming at V came to 4 bases and at J to 4 bases, leaving 8 bases not matched to a gene. The CDR3 consists of 15 residues. The germline V gene has CDR1 SQVTM and CDR2 ANQGSEA. This CDR3 is CSVGQGARGTGELFF. The DNA of the CDR3 is TGCAGCGTTGGGCAGGGGGCGCGGGGCACCGGGGAGCTGTTTTTT.